Below, 26 T cell receptor beta chains from the same sample are listed, as sequenced in a study of shared clonotypes between healthy human individuals. Here immunoSEQ multiplex PCR was the method, and the copy in TCRdb shows in-frame clones only, minus some. This repertoire shows almost 750,000 clones, over 55% found once; its top ten account for about 1.7%. The specimen was memory CD4+ T cells sorted from blood. Subset meaning: CD45RA-negative fraction. These receptor sequences come from a woman aged 30 to 39 in good health.

This clone was seen a few times. This rearrangement joins TRBV28 to TRBJ2-7; no clear D. CDR3 length: 13 amino acids. The V gene's germline CDR1 is MDHEN and CDR2 SYDVKM. Trimming shortened V by 7 bases and J by 6 bases, and 16 bases separated the two germline ends. CDR3 sequence: CASNRFPLGEQYF. The CDR3 DNA is TGTGCCAGCAATAGGTTTCCACTGGGCGAGCAGTACTTC.

The chain is built from TRBV28 and TRBJ1-2; D might be TRBD1 (6 bases). The CDR3 spans 16 residues. Trimming pared 5 bases from V and 0 bases from J, leaving 16 bases between. Germline V CDR1 and CDR2: MDHEN, SYDVKM. This chain's CDR3 is CASSPRSGTTNYGYTF. DNA of the CDR3: TGTGCCAGCAGTCCGCGATCCGGGACAACTAACTATGGCTACACCTTC.

The V call is TRBV5-1, the J call TRBJ2-7; TRBD1 might be the D (7 bases). Trimming pared 3 bases from V and 0 bases from J, leaving 16 bases between. This CDR3 is 16 amino acids long. Germline CDR1 reads SGHRS; CDR2 reads YFSETQ. CDR3 protein: CASSSIRQGGSYEQYF. In DNA form, the CDR3 reads TGCGCCAGCAGCTCGATACGACAGGGAGGCTCCTACGAGCAGTACTTC.

The chain couples TRBV14 to TRBJ2-1; D is ambiguous. Germline assignment: CDR1 SGHDN and CDR2 FVKESK. V shed 3 bases and J shed 9 bases, with 9 bases lying between them. The length of the CDR3 is 12 residues. The CDR3 loop reads CASSQSWGEQFF. CDR3 sequence (DNA): TGTGCCAGCAGCCAGAGTTGGGGTGAGCAGTTCTTC. Together with reference TRBV14 and TRBJ2-1, the CDR3 gives the full variable domain: EAGVTQFPSHSVIEKGQTVTLRCDPISGHDNLYWYRRVMGKEIKFLLHFVKESKQDESGMPNNRFLAERTGGTYSTLKVQPAELEDSGVYFCASSQSWGEQFFGPGTRLTVL.

The rearrangement links TRBV18 to TRBJ2-5; D is perhaps TRBD1 or TRBD2 (6 bases each). V was shortened by 3 bases and J by 1 base, with 21 bases between the two germline ends. The CDR3 contains 18 residues. CDR1 is KGHSH, CDR2 LQKENI, per germline. The CDR3, as DNA: TGTGCCAGCTCACCGAGGAGGGGTACTAGAGGGGGCCAAGAGACCCAGTACTTC. Amino acids: CASSPRRGTRGGQETQYF.

V is TRBV18 and J is TRBJ1-2; D unresolved. Germline assignment: CDR1 KGHSH and CDR2 LQKENI. This CDR3 is 14 amino acids long. The V end was cut by 3 bases, the J end by 3 bases, with 11 bases between. The CDR3 spells CASSPEAQDYGYTF. Written as DNA, the CDR3 is TGTGCCAGCTCACCGGAGGCCCAAGACTATGGCTACACCTTC.

This clone was detected a few times. V and J are TRBV28 and TRBJ2-2; 7 bases match TRBD1. The ends lost 5 bases at V and 6 bases at J; junction bases unmatched: 12. Germline V gene lookup returns CDR1 MDHEN and CDR2 SYDVKM. This CDR3 is 16 amino acids long. CDR3 coding DNA: TGTGCCAGCAGTCGGATGACAGGGTTAATTTCCGGGGAGCTGTTTTTT. This sequence encodes CASSRMTGLISGELFF.

The V gene is TRBV5-6, the J gene TRBJ1-2; 7 positions agree with TRBD1. Germline V lookup: CDR1 SGHDT, CDR2 YYEEEE. J was trimmed by 0 bases and V by 2 bases; bases with no gene match: 4. This CDR3 region has 15 residues. The CDR3 region has the DNA TGTGCCAGCAGCTTCCGGGACAGAGCTAACTATGGCTACACCTTC. This codes for CASSFRDRANYGYTF.

This sequence joins TRBV10-3 and TRBJ1-5, with a possible D match to TRBD1 (5 bases). Looked up from germline, CDR1 is ENHRY and CDR2 is SYGVKD. The CDR3 has 15 amino acids. The ends were cut back, 4 bases at V and 3 bases at J, with 13 bases in the middle. CDR3 sequence reads: CAISVSGTSNQPQHF. The CDR3 nucleotides are TGTGCCATCAGTGTCTCCGGGACCTCCAATCAGCCCCAGCATTTT.

This clone was observed once. The rearrangement links TRBV5-4 to TRBJ2-7, with TRBD2 identical over 7 bases. Trimming at V came to 1 base and at J to 0 bases, leaving 4 bases not matched to a gene. Per germline, CDR1 SGHNT and CDR2 YYREEE (reference sequence). The CDR3 loop spans 15 amino acids. The CDR3 nucleotides read TGTGCCAGCAGCTTGCCGGGAGGCCGCTCCTACGAGCAGTACTTC. Translation: CASSLPGGRSYEQYF.

J is TRBJ2-1 and V is TRBV12-5; possible D gene TRBD2, 5 bases. Deletions cut 5 bases from V and 0 bases from J, with 11 bases between. Germline values: CDR1 LGHNT, CDR2 FRNRAP. This CDR3 has 15 amino acids. This chain's CDR3 is CASGVNRGSYNEQFF. The CDR3 DNA sequence: TGTGCTAGTGGTGTAAATCGGGGCTCCTACAATGAGCAGTTCTTC.

The chain couples TRBV6-5 to TRBJ2-7, with D possibly being TRBD2 (6 bases). The length of the CDR3 is 15 residues. Trimming removed 2 bases from V and 2 bases from J, with 13 bases in between. In germline, CDR1 is MNHEY, CDR2 SVGAGI. For the CDR3, the DNA is TGTGCCAGCAGTTACGGTTCTAGCGCTACCTACGAGCAGTACTTC. This codes for CASSYGSSATYEQYF.

The chain joins TRBV6-1 to TRBJ2-5; TRBD2 agrees at 7 bases. The germline V gene encodes CDR1 MNHNS and CDR2 SASEGT. There are 16 residues in the CDR3. Unmatched junction bases numbered 12, after V lost 4 bases and J lost 4 bases. In DNA, the CDR3 is TGTGCCAGCAGTGGAGGCCCCCGGGAGGATTTAGAGACCCAGTACTTC. It is translated as CASSGGPREDLETQYF.

The chain joins TRBV29-1 to TRBJ1-1; 8 bases map to TRBD1. V was clipped by 8 bases and J by 3 bases; unmatched bases: 8. Germline values: CDR1 SQVTM, CDR2 ANQGSEA. This CDR3 is built from 13 residues. DNA for the CDR3: TGCAGCACCCGACAGGGGTTGGACACTGAAGCTTTCTTT. Amino acids: CSTRQGLDTEAFF.

The V and J genes are TRBV7-2 and TRBJ1-2, with D uncertain. The CDR3 totals 10 residues. Germline loops: CDR1 SGHTA, CDR2 FQGNSA. The ends were cut back, 1 base at V and 13 bases at J, with 7 bases in the middle. CDR3 sequence (DNA): TGTGCCAGCAGCTTAGGGCAGGCCACCTTC. Translating it yields CASSLGQATF.

J is TRBJ2-2 and V is TRBV6-1; 12 nucleotides match TRBD2. Germline V gene lookup returns CDR1 MNHNS and CDR2 SASEGT. The CDR3 totals 15 residues. With 11 bases clipped from V and 0 bases from J, the junction kept 4 bases outside the gene matches. The CDR3 bases are TGTGCCGCGAGACTAGCGGGAGCGAACACCGGGGAGCTGTTTTTT. Protein sequence: CAARLAGANTGELFF.

This clone has only a few counts. V is TRBV28 and J is TRBJ2-1, with 10 bases identical to TRBD1. This CDR3 region has 13 residues. Germline-derived CDR1 and CDR2 are MDHEN and SYDVKM. The chain's CDR3 is CVSEGQGYNEQFF. CDR3 sequence (DNA): TGTGTCAGTGAGGGACAGGGGTACAATGAGCAGTTCTTC.

The rearrangement joins TRBV6-1 to TRBJ1-1, with 8 bases fitting TRBD1. After removal of 6 bases from V and 6 bases from J, the junction contained 12 bases not matched to a gene. CDR1 and CDR2 (germline): MNHNS, SASEGT. The CDR3 length is 15 residues. In nucleotides, the CDR3 is TGTGCCAGCAGCAAGGTCCCCGGACAGGGCCCTGAAGCTTTCTTT. It specifies CASSKVPGQGPEAFF.

The J gene is TRBJ2-7, the V gene TRBV28, with D possibly being TRBD1 (6 bases). Germline V gene sequence: CDR1 MDHEN, CDR2 SYDVKM. Between the trimmed V and J ends, which lost 2 bases and 2 bases, there was a span of 10 bases. The CDR3 has 14 amino acids. CDR3 DNA sequence: TGTGCCAGCAGTTTAGCAGGACAGCCCTACGAGCAGTACTTC. This translates into CASSLAGQPYEQYF. The full variable domain, its missing parts supplied by reference TRBV28 and TRBJ2-7, is DVKVTQSSRYLVKRTGEKVFLECVQDMDHENMFWYRQDPGLGLRLIYFSYDVKMKEKGDIPEGYSVSREKKERFSLILESASTNQTSMYLCASSLAGQPYEQYFGPGTRLTVT.

Comment on this clone: With a much larger clone just one base away, this may be a read error. The sample has other DNA sequences that encode this CDR3 too. The V gene is TRBV5-1, the J gene TRBJ1-3, with D tentatively TRBD1 (5 bases). The V gene lost 4 bases and the J gene lost 0 bases, with 8 bases spanning the gap. Germline V gene sequence: CDR1 SGHRS, CDR2 YFSETQ. The length of the CDR3 is 14 residues. CDR3 amino acids: CASSPGTSGNTIYF. CDR3 in DNA: TGCGCCAGCAGCCCTGGGACCTCTGGAAACACCATATATTTT.

This clone was recorded many times. Other nucleotide sequences in the sample specify the same CDR3. The gene calls are TRBV29-1 and TRBJ2-3; D is perhaps TRBD2 (6 bases). Trimming shortened V by 4 bases and J by 2 bases, and 10 bases separated the two germline ends. This CDR3 spans 13 amino acids. Germline V gene data show CDR1 as SQVTM and CDR2 as ANQGSEA. The chain's CDR3 is CSVVGGATDTQYF. For the CDR3, the DNA is TGCAGCGTTGTTGGCGGGGCCACAGATACGCAGTATTTT.

This clone was found a few times. This chain uses TRBV7-9 with TRBJ2-3; no reliable D call. The V gene's germline CDR1 is SEHNR and CDR2 FQNEAQ (reference sequence). V was shortened by 1 base and J by 5 bases, with 10 bases between the two germline ends. The CDR3 extends over 14 amino acids. The CDR3 loop reads CASSLGPPEDTQYF. Here the CDR3 DNA reads TGTGCCAGCAGCTTAGGACCTCCCGAAGATACGCAGTATTTT.

The gene calls are TRBV18 and TRBJ1-5; a weak D match, TRBD1 (5 bases). Germline CDR1 is KGHSH and CDR2 is LQKENI. V was trimmed by 3 bases and J by 0 bases, leaving 9 bases between them. CDR3 length equals 15 residues. CDR3 in amino acids: CASSPDSASNQPQHF. CDR3 in DNA: TGTGCCAGCTCACCTGACAGCGCTAGCAATCAGCCCCAGCATTTT.

V is TRBV6-1 and J is TRBJ1-4; no firm D call. Trimming pared 4 bases from V and 4 bases from J, leaving 10 bases between. Looked up from germline, CDR1 is MNHNS and CDR2 is SASEGT. The CDR3 spans 14 residues. The CDR3 reads CASSGTAGNEKLFF. CDR3 bases: TGTGCCAGCAGTGGGACGGCTGGTAATGAAAAACTGTTTTTT.

The chain couples TRBV29-1 to TRBJ1-5, with D perhaps TRBD1 (6 bases). Trimming removed 4 bases from V and 4 bases from J, with 11 bases in between. CDR1 is SQVTM, CDR2 ANQGSEA, per germline. The CDR3 sequence is 13 residues long. CDR3 region: CSVVEQGNQPQHF. The CDR3 DNA follows: TGCAGCGTTGTCGAACAGGGAAATCAGCCCCAGCATTTT.

Points on this clone: The sample carries other DNA sequences with the same CDR3. The genes are TRBV4-2 and TRBJ2-7, with 9 bases aligning to TRBD2. The V gene's germline CDR1 is LGHNA and CDR2 YNFKEQ. Unmatched junction bases numbered 3, after V lost 1 base and J lost 2 bases. This CDR3 comprises 15 residues. The CDR3 spells CASSQGLAETYEQYF. DNA for the CDR3: TGTGCCAGCAGCCAAGGACTAGCGGAGACCTACGAGCAGTACTTC.